The 9 T cell receptor beta chains reported below all come from one sample, sequenced in a study of OX40 agonist ivuxolimab in advanced cancers. The method was immunoSEQ multiplex PCR; TCRdb's version includes in-frame clones alone and lacks a portion of them. The sample lists roughly 60,000 clones; around 90% were seen once. Source: CD4+ or CD8+ T cells sorted from blood, taken in a trial of the OX40 agonist ivuxolimab. These receptors all come from an adult with an advanced solid tumor such as melanoma, head and neck, liver or kidney cancer.

This clone was seen more than once but under ten times. The J gene is TRBJ1-1, the V gene TRBV5-6; D is possibly TRBD1 (5 bases). V was clipped by 4 bases and J by 10 bases, with 14 bases between them. Germline loops: CDR1 SGHDT, CDR2 YYEEEE. The CDR3 spans 12 residues. CDR3 protein: CASSNTARGAFF. In DNA form, the CDR3 reads TGTGCCAGCAGCAACACAGCGAGGGGAGCTTTCTTT.

The genes are TRBV18 and TRBJ1-1, with D perhaps TRBD1 (5 bases). This CDR3 region has 13 residues. Germline-derived CDR1 and CDR2 are KGHSH and LQKENI. The V and J ends lost 5 bases and 4 bases respectively, with 11 bases between them. Here the CDR3 DNA reads TGTGCCAGCTCATCCCCCGGGGGCACTGAAGCTTTCTTT. This encodes CASSSPGGTEAFF.

V is TRBV5-1 and J is TRBJ1-1; TRBD1 might be the D (6 bases). V was pared by 5 bases and J by 0 bases, with 17 bases between. The V gene's germline CDR1 is SGHRS and CDR2 YFSETQ. The CDR3 sequence is 16 residues long. In nucleotides, the CDR3 is TGCGCCAGCAGTGGACAGCAGGCAGTGGTGAACACTGAAGCTTTCTTT. It is translated as CASSGQQAVVNTEAFF. The variable domain in full, with the rest retrieved from reference TRBV5-1 and TRBJ1-1, is KAGVTQTPRYLIKTRGQQVTLSCSPISGHRSVSWYQQTPGQGLQFLFEYFSETQRNKGNFPGRFSGRQFSNSRSEMNVSTLELGDSALYLCASSGQQAVVNTEAFFGQGTRLTVV.

V is TRBV28 and J is TRBJ1-2; D gene ambiguous. CDR3 size: 12 residues. The ends were cut back, 3 bases at V and 4 bases at J, with 6 bases in the middle. Germline loops: CDR1 MDHEN, CDR2 SYDVKM. CDR3 region: CASSLSGYGYTF. DNA of the CDR3: TGTGCCAGCAGTTTGAGTGGCTATGGCTACACCTTC.

The V and J genes are TRBV5-4 and TRBJ2-5; D not resolved. Germline V gene data show CDR1 as SGHNT and CDR2 as YYREEE (reference sequence). Trimming took 0 bases from V and 4 from J, leaving 7 bases between them. The CDR3 sequence is 13 residues long. CDR3 sequence: CASSLDPGETQYF. CDR3 in DNA: TGTGCCAGCAGCTTGGACCCGGGAGAGACCCAGTACTTC.

The chain joins TRBV18 to TRBJ2-2; 13 bases fit TRBD2. Germline V lookup: CDR1 KGHSH, CDR2 LQKENI. V was clipped by 3 bases and J by 3 bases; unmatched bases: 4. CDR3 length equals 17 residues. The CDR3 protein is CASSPRTSGSHTGELFF. The CDR3, as DNA: TGTGCCAGCTCACCCCGGACTAGCGGGAGTCACACCGGGGAGCTGTTTTTT.

As DNA, the CDR3 is TGCGCCAGCAGCCAAGGGGTTGACAGGCTTGGGCAGCCCCAGCATTTT. This codes for CASSQGVDRLGQPQHF. This chain joins TRBV4-1 and TRBJ1-5; possible D gene TRBD1, 6 bases. V shed 1 base and J shed 7 bases, with 17 bases lying between them. The germline V gene encodes CDR1 MGHRA and CDR2 YSYEKL. The CDR3 has 16 amino acids.

The V and J genes are TRBV9 and TRBJ1-2; D possibly corresponds to TRBD1 (5 bases). V was pared by 4 bases and J by 4 bases, with 17 bases between. This CDR3 has 15 residues. Germline-derived CDR1 and CDR2 are SGDLS and YYNGEE. CDR3 loop: CASSPPAGGIYGYTF. The CDR3 DNA reads as TGTGCCAGCAGCCCCCCAGCCGGGGGGATCTATGGCTACACCTTC.

This CDR3 is CASSENAAESREKLFF. As DNA, the CDR3 is TGTGCCAGCAGTGAAAACGCGGCCGAGTCGAGAGAAAAACTGTTTTTT. The V gene is TRBV2, the J gene TRBJ1-4; D call uncertain. With 2 bases removed from V and 8 bases from J, the gap between germline ends came to 18 bases. CDR1 SNHLY and CDR2 FYNNEI come from the germline V gene. The CDR3 loop spans 16 amino acids.